Below, 20 T cell receptor beta chains from the same sample are listed, as sequenced in a study of cytomegalovirus exposure and HLA in healthy donors. The PCR employed 60 Vbeta primers together with 13 Jbeta primers. The protocol was immunoSEQ multiplex PCR, while the TCRdb copy is restricted to in-frame clones and leaves out a portion. Of over 200,000 clones in the sample, around 73% were seen once. Sequenced input: PBMCs. The origin of the receptors is a male donor in good health and CMV-seronegative.

V usage is TRBV9 and J usage is TRBJ1-5, with 7 bases aligning to TRBD1. V shed 2 bases, J shed 2 bases, and the junction held 7 bases outside the gene matches. This CDR3 spans 16 amino acids. Looked up from germline, CDR1 is SGDLS and CDR2 is YYNGEE. Here the CDR3 DNA reads TGTGCCAGCAGCGTTGGGGACAGTCGGGGCAATCAGCCCCAGCATTTT. This codes for CASSVGDSRGNQPQHF.

The CDR3 bases are TGTGCCAGCAGCTGGCTCGGGACAGGGGGAGATGGCTACACCTTC. This gives the protein CASSWLGTGGDGYTF. The chain employs TRBV5-6 and TRBJ1-2, with 11 bases identical to TRBD1. The germline V gene encodes CDR1 SGHDT and CDR2 YYEEEE. This CDR3 comprises 15 residues. Trimming at V came to 3 bases and at J to 6 bases, leaving 7 bases not matched to a gene.

This rearrangement joins TRBV19 to TRBJ2-2; maybe TRBD1 (5 bases). Trimming pared 3 bases from V and 0 bases from J, leaving 11 bases between. Germline CDR1 and CDR2: LNHDA and SQIVND (reference sequence). The CDR3 spans 16 residues. CDR3 sequence reads: CASSMGWGANTGELFF. The CDR3 nucleotides read TGTGCCAGTAGTATGGGGTGGGGCGCGAACACCGGGGAGCTGTTTTTT.

The rearrangement links TRBV28 to TRBJ1-2; D possibly corresponds to TRBD1 (5 bases). V lost 5 bases, J lost 9 bases, and 13 bases lay in between. This CDR3 has 12 amino acids. Germline loops: CDR1 MDHEN, CDR2 SYDVKM. CDR3 bases: TGTGCCAGCAGTGTGGGGCGGGAACGCTACACCTTC. Translation gives CASSVGRERYTF.

This sequence joins TRBV28 and TRBJ2-1; 10 nucleotides agree with TRBD2. This CDR3 region has 18 residues. Germline V gene data show CDR1 as MDHEN and CDR2 as SYDVKM. The trim removed 2 bases at V and 0 bases at J, leaving 7 bases unmatched. CDR3 bases: TGTGCCAGCAGTTTAAGAGGTAGCGGGAGGAGCTCCTACAATGAGCAGTTCTTC. This encodes CASSLRGSGRSSYNEQFF.

This clone has more than one count but fewer than ten. The V gene is TRBV6-5, the J gene TRBJ2-7; the match to TRBD2 covers 7 bases. CDR3 size: 14 residues. CDR1 and CDR2 (germline): MNHEY, SVGAGI. The V and J ends lost 6 bases and 2 bases, in that order; junction bases with no gene match: 7. CDR3 sequence (DNA): TGTGCCAGCAGCCGACTAGCAGATGCCTACGAGCAGTACTTC. It specifies CASSRLADAYEQYF.

The J gene is TRBJ2-7, the V gene TRBV6-5, with D perhaps TRBD1 (5 bases). The germline CDR1 and CDR2 sequences are MNHEY and SVGAGI. The length of the CDR3 is 14 residues. Trimming stripped 2 bases from V and 3 bases from J, with 11 bases between. DNA of the CDR3: TGTGCCAGCAGTTACGCCGACAGTTACTACGAGCAGTACTTC. Its translation: CASSYADSYYEQYF.

The rearrangement links TRBV7-2 to TRBJ2-5; 9 bases line up with TRBD2. The germline V gene has CDR1 SGHTA and CDR2 FQGNSA. Trimming at V came to 4 bases and at J to 11 bases, leaving 14 bases not matched to a gene. This CDR3 region has 15 residues. Here the CDR3 DNA reads TGTGCCAGCAGCTCTACCAGCGGGAGGCAAGCTAGGCAGTACTTC. Protein: CASSSTSGRQARQYF.

This rearrangement joins TRBV28 to TRBJ1-2; possibly TRBD1 for D (6 bases). CDR1 MDHEN and CDR2 SYDVKM come from the germline V gene. The CDR3 runs 15 residues. Deletions cut 6 bases from V and 4 bases from J, with 18 bases between. Written as DNA, the CDR3 is TGTGCCAGCAGCCTGCCGAGGGGGGGAATCTATGGCTACACCTTC. Residues: CASSLPRGGIYGYTF.

V and J are TRBV19 and TRBJ2-7; 13 bases match TRBD2. The CDR3 is 17 residues long. The germline V gene has CDR1 LNHDA and CDR2 SQIVND (reference sequence). V was clipped by 3 bases and J by 2 bases; unmatched bases: 7. The CDR3 coding sequence is TGTGCCAGTAGTATGGGACCGGGGACTAGCGGGACCTACGAGCAGTACTTC. This gives the protein CASSMGPGTSGTYEQYF.

The CDR3 spells CASSRLAGDSYNEQFF. As DNA, the CDR3 is TGTGCCAGCAGCCGACTAGCGGGAGACTCCTACAATGAGCAGTTCTTC. This sequence joins TRBV14 and TRBJ2-1, with 12 nucleotides matching TRBD2. Germline lookup yields CDR1 SGHDN and CDR2 FVKESK. V lost 4 bases and J lost 0; bases outside the gene matches: 1. This CDR3 contains 16 residues.

The chain links TRBV10-2 to TRBJ1-2; 8 bases map to TRBD1. The CDR3 has 15 residues. From germline, CDR1 is WSHSY and CDR2 SAAADI. Trimming cost V 4 bases and J 4 bases; bases outside gene matches: 8. CDR3 DNA sequence: TGCGCCAGCAGTGGACAGGGGAGGGAAGGCTATGGCTACACCTTC. Protein: CASSGQGREGYGYTF.

In this sample, this clone turned up once. The gene calls are TRBV9 and TRBJ1-2, with 7 bases aligning to TRBD1. The CDR3 extends over 16 amino acids. Germline V gives CDR1 SGDLS, CDR2 YYNGEE. V dropped 4 bases and J dropped 7; count of bases not matched to a gene: 16. The CDR3 region is CASSKGTVQDGGGYTF. In nucleotides, the CDR3 is TGTGCCAGCAGCAAGGGGACAGTTCAGGACGGGGGTGGCTACACCTTC.

This rearrangement joins TRBV10-3 to TRBJ2-5; TRBD1 agrees at 10 bases. The DNA end is more similar to TRBJ2-7, so the J call may be wrong. There are 14 residues in the CDR3. Per germline, CDR1 ENHRY and CDR2 SYGVKD. Here the CDR3 reads CAISAGTGEYEQYF. In DNA, the CDR3 is TGTGCCATCAGTGCCGGGACAGGGGAGTACGAGCAGTACTTC.

This chain links TRBV2 with TRBJ1-2; D is unclear. CDR3 length equals 15 residues. Trimming pared 0 bases from V and 4 bases from J, leaving 12 bases between. The V gene's germline CDR1 is SNHLY and CDR2 FYNNEI. The CDR3 DNA follows: TGTGCCAGCAGTGAAGCTTGGGAGGTCACCTATGGCTACACCTTC. Its protein product is CASSEAWEVTYGYTF. The variable domain in full, completed from reference TRBV2 and TRBJ1-2, reads EPEVTQTPSHQVTQMGQEVILRCVPISNHLYFYWYRQILGQKVEFLVSFYNNEISEKSEIFDDQFSVERPDGSNFTLKIRSTKLEDSAMYFCASSEAWEVTYGYTFGSGTRLTVV.

This clone was seen once. The V gene is TRBV27, the J gene TRBJ1-1; 7 positions match TRBD1. The CDR3 covers 14 residues. CDR1 is MNHEY and CDR2 is SMNVEV in the germline V gene (reference sequence). V shed 6 bases and J 4 bases; nucleotides not matched to a gene: 8. Here the CDR3 DNA reads TGTGCCAGCAGGCTTACAGGGGACGGCACTGAAGCTTTCTTT. It translates to CASRLTGDGTEAFF.

The chain carries TRBV2 and TRBJ1-6; the D is unclear. The CDR3 has 14 amino acids. Trimming removed 5 bases from V and 10 bases from J, with 15 bases in between. Germline V gene data show CDR1 as SNHLY and CDR2 as FYNNEI. The CDR3 bases are TGTGCCAGCAGTCCCTTTGAGAGTTTGTCACCCCTCCACTTT. It yields the protein CASSPFESLSPLHF. Combining the CDR3 with reference TRBV2 and TRBJ1-6 gives the whole variable domain EPEVTQTPSHQVTQMGQEVILRCVPISNHLYFYWYRQILGQKVEFLVSFYNNEISEKSEIFDDQFSVERPDGSNFTLKIRSTKLEDSAMYFCASSPFESLSPLHFGNGTRLTVT.

The chain uses TRBV25-1 and TRBJ2-5, with 8 nucleotides matching TRBD1. Looked up from germline, CDR1 is MGHDK and CDR2 is SYGVNS. Losses at the gene ends were 4 bases for V and 7 bases for J; bases not matched to a gene: 5. The CDR3 runs 13 residues. The CDR3 nucleotides read TGTGCCAGCAGTGGTCAGGGGGCGGGGACCCAGTACTTC. It encodes CASSGQGAGTQYF.

The chain carries TRBV5-4 and TRBJ2-1; 7 nucleotides match TRBD1. Trimming removed 0 bases from V and 14 bases from J; junction bases left unmatched: 11. This CDR3 comprises 14 residues. CDR1 and CDR2 (germline): SGHNT, YYREEE (reference sequence). The CDR3 DNA is TGTGCCAGCAGCTTGGTTAACACTCGGGACAGAGAGTTCTTC. This translates into CASSLVNTRDREFF.

The chain has TRBV5-6 and TRBJ2-7, with a possible D match to TRBD1 (6 bases). Looked up from germline, CDR1 is SGHDT and CDR2 is YYEEEE. Trimming removed 6 bases at V and 9 bases at J, with 16 bases between. The CDR3 totals 12 residues. The CDR3 DNA follows: TGTGCCAGCAAAGGTAACAGGGACGGGCAGTACTTC. It translates to CASKGNRDGQYF. The entire variable domain, with the rest obtained from reference TRBV5-6 and TRBJ2-7, is as follows: DAGVTQSPTHLIKTRGQQVTLRCSPKSGHDTVSWYQQALGQGPQFIFQYYEEEERQRGNFPDRFSGHQFPNYSSELNVNALLLGDSALYLCASKGNRDGQYFGPGTRLTVT.